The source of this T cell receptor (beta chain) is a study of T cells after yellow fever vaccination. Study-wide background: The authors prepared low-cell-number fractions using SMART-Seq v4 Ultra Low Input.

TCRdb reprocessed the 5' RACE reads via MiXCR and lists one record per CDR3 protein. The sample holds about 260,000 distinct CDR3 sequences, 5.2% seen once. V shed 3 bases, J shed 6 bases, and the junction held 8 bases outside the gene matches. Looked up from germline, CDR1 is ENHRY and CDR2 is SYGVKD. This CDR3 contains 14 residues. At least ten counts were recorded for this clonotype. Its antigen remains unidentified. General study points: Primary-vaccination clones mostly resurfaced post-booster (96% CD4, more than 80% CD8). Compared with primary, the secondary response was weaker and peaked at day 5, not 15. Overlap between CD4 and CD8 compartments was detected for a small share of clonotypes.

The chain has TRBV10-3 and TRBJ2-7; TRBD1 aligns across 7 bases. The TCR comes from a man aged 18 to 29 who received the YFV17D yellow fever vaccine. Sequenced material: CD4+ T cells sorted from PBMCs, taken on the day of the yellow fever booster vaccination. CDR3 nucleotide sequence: TGTGCCATCAGTGAAATGACAGGGCTTTTCGAGCAGTACTTC. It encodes CAISEMTGLFEQYF.